This T cell receptor (beta chain) was obtained from a study of cytomegalovirus exposure and HLA in healthy donors. Overall study results and limits: What a later analysis showed was that several of the most significant clusters appeared linked to common viral pathogens. Being productive about 87% or about 30% of the time was typical of most TCR beta V segments in an earlier analysis.

Participants comprised healthy donors of bone marrow. Trimming shortened V by 1 base and J by 0 bases, and 7 bases separated the two germline ends. This CDR3 is 14 amino acids long. CDR1 and CDR2 from the germline V gene are SGHAT and FQNNGV. In the case of this clone: Its antigen remains unidentified.

Use of 60 Vbeta and 13 Jbeta primers characterized the PCR. Libraries were prepared by immunoSEQ multiplex PCR; TCRdb keeps only in-frame clonotypes and omits some of them. The sample lists approximately 290,000 clones, roughly 80% occurring once. The sequenced material came from PBMCs. This clonotype was sampled from a girl aged 2-10 years in good health and CMV-seronegative. The J gene is TRBJ2-7, the V gene TRBV11-2; D unresolved. CDR3 protein: CASSLARSSYEQYF. The CDR3 DNA reads TGTGCCAGCAGCTTAGCTAGAAGCTCCTACGAGCAGTACTTC.